This entry describes one T cell receptor beta chain. Its antigen remains unidentified. Donors came from a validation cohort of over 100 subjects, distinct from the first 666-subject cohort. This record comes from a study of cytomegalovirus exposure and HLA in healthy donors. Study context: The 120 validation repertoires and the roughly 690 first-cohort repertoires shared a platform, a later analysis reported. Whole-study findings and limits: There were three CMV-associated chains whose specificity for CMV antigens was confirmed in vitro. Among TCR beta chains, those listed as cytomegalovirus-associated numbered around 180.

The V gene lost 2 bases and the J gene lost 10 bases, with 15 bases spanning the gap. Germline V gene lookup returns CDR1 SGHDT and CDR2 YYEEEE. The CDR3 is 13 amino acids. TCRdb keeps only in-frame clones here, not all; method: immunoSEQ multiplex PCR. This table has 95,000 to 150,000 clones, 89% appearing once. The rearrangement uses TRBV5-6 and TRBJ1-1; no definite D call. The sequence was obtained from a woman between 18 and 29 years old in good health and CMV-seronegative. Material: PBMCs. CDR3 coding DNA: TGTGCCAGCAGCTTTGGAGGGATTGCCGGAGCTTTCTTT. This sequence encodes CASSFGGIAGAFF.